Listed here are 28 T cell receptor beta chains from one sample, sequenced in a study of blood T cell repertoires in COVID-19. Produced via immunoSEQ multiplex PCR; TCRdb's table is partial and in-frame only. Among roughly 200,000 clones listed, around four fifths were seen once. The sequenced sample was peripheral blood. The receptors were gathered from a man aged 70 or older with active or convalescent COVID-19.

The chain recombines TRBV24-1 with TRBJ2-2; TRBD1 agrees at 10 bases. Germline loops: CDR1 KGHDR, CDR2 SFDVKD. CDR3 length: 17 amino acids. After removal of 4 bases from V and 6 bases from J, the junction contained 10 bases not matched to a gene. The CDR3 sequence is CATSDDPGQGTSGELFF. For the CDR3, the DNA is TGTGCCACCAGTGACGATCCGGGACAGGGGACGTCCGGGGAGCTGTTTTTT.

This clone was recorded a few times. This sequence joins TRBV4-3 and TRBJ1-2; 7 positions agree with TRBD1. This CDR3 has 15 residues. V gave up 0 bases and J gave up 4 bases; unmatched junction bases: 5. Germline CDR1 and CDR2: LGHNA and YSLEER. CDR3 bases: TGCGCCAGCAGCCAAGATCGGCAGGGGGGCTATGGCTACACCTTC. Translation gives CASSQDRQGGYGYTF.

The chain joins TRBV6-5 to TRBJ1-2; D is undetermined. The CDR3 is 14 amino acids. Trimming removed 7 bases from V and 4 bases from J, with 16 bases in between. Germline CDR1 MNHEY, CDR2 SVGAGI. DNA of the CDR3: TGTGCCAGCATTCTCGGAGCCGGGGTCTATGGCTACACCTTC. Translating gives CASILGAGVYGYTF.

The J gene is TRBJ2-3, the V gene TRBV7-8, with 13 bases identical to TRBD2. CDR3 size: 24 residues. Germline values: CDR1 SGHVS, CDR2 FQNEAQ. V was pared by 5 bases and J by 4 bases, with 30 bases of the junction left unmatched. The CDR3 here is CASSPPPETSGRPRVYSTPDTQYF. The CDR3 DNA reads TGTGCCAGCAGCCCGCCACCGGAGACTAGCGGGAGGCCGCGAGTCTATTCCACACCAGATACGCAGTATTTT.

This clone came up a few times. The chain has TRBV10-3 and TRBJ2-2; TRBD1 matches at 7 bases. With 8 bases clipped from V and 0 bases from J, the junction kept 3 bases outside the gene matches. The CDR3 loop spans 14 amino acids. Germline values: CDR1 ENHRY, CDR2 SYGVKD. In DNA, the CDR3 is TGTGCCATCGGGACAGCTTCGAACACCGGGGAGCTGTTTTTT. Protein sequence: CAIGTASNTGELFF.

The CDR3 DNA reads as TGTGCCAGCAGTGTCCGCACAGGGGCCTTTAACTATGGCTACACCTTC. As protein: CASSVRTGAFNYGYTF. This rearrangement joins TRBV6-4 to TRBJ1-2; 7 bases are a match to TRBD1. The germline CDR1 and CDR2 sequences are MRHNA and SNTAGT. The CDR3 totals 16 residues. J was trimmed by 1 base and V by 4 bases; bases with no gene match: 9.

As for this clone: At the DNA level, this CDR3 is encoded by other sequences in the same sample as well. CDR3 region: CASSPGQGSYGYTF. For the CDR3, the DNA is TGTGCCAGCTCACCGGGGCAGGGGAGCTATGGCTACACCTTC. The rearrangement joins TRBV18 to TRBJ1-2; TRBD1 is a possible D gene (6 bases). The CDR3 length is 14 residues. Germline values: CDR1 KGHSH, CDR2 LQKENI. Trimming left V 3 bases short and J 4 bases short, with 12 bases between.

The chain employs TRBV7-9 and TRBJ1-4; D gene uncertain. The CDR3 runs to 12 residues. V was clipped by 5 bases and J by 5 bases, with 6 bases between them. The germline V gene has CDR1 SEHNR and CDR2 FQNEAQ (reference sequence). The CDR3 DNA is TGTGCCAGCAGCCCAGTAAATGAAAAACTGTTTTTT. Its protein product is CASSPVNEKLFF.

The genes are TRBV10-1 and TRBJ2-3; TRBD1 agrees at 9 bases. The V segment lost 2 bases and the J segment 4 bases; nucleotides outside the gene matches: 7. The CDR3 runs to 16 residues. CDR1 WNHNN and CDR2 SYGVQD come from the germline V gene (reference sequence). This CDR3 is CASSEGTGSRPDTQYF. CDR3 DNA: TGCGCCAGCAGTGAGGGGACAGGGAGTCGACCAGATACGCAGTATTTT.

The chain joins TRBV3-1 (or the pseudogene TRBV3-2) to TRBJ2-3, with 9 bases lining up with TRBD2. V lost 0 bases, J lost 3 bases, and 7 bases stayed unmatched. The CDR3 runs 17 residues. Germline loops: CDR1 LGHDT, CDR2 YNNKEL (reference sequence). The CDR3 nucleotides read TGTGCCAGCAGCCAAGAATGGTCCAGCGGGAGGACAGATACGCAGTATTTT. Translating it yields CASSQEWSSGRTDTQYF.

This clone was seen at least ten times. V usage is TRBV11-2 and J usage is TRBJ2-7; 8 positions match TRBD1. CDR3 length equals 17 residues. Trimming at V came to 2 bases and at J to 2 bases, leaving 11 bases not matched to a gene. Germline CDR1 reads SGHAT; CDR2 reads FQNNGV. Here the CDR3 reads CASSLRVSSGGAYEQYF. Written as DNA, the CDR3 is TGTGCCAGCAGCTTACGTGTTAGTTCAGGGGGCGCCTACGAGCAGTACTTC.

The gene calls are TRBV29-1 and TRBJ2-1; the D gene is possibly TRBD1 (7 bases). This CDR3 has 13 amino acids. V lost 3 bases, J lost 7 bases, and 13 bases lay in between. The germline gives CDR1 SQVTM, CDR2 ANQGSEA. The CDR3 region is CSVEEGAGNEQFF. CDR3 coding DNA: TGCAGCGTTGAGGAGGGGGCGGGAAATGAGCAGTTCTTC.

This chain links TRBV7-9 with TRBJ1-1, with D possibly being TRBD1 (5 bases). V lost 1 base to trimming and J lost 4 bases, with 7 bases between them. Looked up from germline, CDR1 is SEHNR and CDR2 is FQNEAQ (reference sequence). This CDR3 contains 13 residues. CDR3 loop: CASSLGGTTEAFF. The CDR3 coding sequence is TGTGCCAGCAGCTTAGGGGGCACCACTGAAGCTTTCTTT.

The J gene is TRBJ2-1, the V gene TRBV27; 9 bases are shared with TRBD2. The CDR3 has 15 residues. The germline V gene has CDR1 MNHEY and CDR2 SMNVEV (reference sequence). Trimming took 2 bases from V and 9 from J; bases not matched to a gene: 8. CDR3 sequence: CASSLRWRGGGEQFF. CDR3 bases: TGTGCCAGCAGTTTAAGGTGGCGGGGGGGCGGTGAGCAGTTCTTC.

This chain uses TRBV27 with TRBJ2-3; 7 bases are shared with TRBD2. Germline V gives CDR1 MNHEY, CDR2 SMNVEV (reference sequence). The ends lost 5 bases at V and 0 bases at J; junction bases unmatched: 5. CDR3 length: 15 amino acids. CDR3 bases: TGTGCCAGCAGTCCTAGCGGAACTAGCACAGATACGCAGTATTTT. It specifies CASSPSGTSTDTQYF.

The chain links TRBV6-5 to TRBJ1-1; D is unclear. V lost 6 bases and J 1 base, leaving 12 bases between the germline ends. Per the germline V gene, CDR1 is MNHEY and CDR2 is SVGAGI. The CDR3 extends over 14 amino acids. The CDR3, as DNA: TGTGCCAGCAGATATCGTTTCGGGAACACTGAAGCTTTCTTT. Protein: CASRYRFGNTEAFF.

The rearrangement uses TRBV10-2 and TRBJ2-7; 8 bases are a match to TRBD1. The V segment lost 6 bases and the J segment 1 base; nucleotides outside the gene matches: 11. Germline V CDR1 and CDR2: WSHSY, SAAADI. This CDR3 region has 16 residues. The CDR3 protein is CASRGFGTGRSYEQYF. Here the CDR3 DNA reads TGCGCCAGCAGAGGCTTCGGGACAGGAAGATCCTACGAGCAGTACTTC.

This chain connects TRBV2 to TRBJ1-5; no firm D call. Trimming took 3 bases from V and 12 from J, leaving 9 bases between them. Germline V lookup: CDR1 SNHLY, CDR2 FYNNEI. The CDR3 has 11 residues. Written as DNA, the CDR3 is TGTGCCAGCAGTGACGAGGTGGGCCAGCATTTT. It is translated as CASSDEVGQHF. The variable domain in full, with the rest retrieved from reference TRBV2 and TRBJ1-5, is EPEVTQTPSHQVTQMGQEVILRCVPISNHLYFYWYRQILGQKVEFLVSFYNNEISEKSEIFDDQFSVERPDGSNFTLKIRSTKLEDSAMYFCASSDEVGQHFGDGTRLSIL.

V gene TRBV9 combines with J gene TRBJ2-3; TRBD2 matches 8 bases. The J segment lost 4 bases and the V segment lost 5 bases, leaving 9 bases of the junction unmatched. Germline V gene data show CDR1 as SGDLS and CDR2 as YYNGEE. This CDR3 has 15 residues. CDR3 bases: TGTGCCAGCAGTTTCACGGGGGGGCTCGCAGATACGCAGTATTTT. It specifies CASSFTGGLADTQYF. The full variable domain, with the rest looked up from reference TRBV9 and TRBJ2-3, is DSGVTQTPKHLITATGQRVTLRCSPRSGDLSVYWYQQSLDQGLQFLIQYYNGEERAKGNILERFSAQQFPDLHSELNLSSLELGDSALYFCASSFTGGLADTQYFGPGTRLTVL.

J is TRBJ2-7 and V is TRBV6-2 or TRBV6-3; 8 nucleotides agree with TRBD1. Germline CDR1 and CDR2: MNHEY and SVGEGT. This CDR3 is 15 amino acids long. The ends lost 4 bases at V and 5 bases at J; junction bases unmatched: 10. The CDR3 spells CASSFSGQGGHEQYF. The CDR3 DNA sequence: TGTGCCAGCAGTTTTTCCGGACAGGGTGGCCACGAGCAGTACTTC.

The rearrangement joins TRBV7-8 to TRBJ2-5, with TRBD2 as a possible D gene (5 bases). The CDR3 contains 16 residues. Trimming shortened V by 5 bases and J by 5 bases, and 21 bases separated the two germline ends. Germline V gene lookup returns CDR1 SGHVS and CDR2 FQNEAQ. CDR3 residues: CASSDGVGRRRETQYF. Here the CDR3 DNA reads TGTGCCAGCAGCGACGGGGTGGGTCGTAGAAGGGAGACCCAGTACTTC.

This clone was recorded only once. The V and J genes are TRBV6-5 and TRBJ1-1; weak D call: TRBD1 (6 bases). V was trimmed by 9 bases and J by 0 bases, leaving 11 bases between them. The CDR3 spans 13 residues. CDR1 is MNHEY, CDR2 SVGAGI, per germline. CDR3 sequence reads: CASVGQMNTEAFF. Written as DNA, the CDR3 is TGTGCCAGTGTAGGACAGATGAACACTGAAGCTTTCTTT.

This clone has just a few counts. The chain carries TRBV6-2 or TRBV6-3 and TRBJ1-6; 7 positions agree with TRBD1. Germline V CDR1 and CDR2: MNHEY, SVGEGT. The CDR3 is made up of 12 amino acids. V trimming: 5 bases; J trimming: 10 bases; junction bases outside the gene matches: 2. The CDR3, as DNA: TGTGCCAGCAGTGACAGGGTATCACCCCTCCACTTT. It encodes CASSDRVSPLHF.

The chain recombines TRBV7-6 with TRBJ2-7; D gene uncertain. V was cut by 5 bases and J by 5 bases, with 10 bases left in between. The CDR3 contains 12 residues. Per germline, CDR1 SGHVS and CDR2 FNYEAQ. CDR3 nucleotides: TGTGCCAGCAGCACCGGGTTTGACGAGCAGTACTTC. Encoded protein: CASSTGFDEQYF.

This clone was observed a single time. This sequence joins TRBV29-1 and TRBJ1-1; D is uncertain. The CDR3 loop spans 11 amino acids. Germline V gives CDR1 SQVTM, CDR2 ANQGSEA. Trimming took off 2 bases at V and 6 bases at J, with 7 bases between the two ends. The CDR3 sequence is CSVEREAEAFF. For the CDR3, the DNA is TGCAGCGTTGAAAGGGAGGCTGAAGCTTTCTTT.

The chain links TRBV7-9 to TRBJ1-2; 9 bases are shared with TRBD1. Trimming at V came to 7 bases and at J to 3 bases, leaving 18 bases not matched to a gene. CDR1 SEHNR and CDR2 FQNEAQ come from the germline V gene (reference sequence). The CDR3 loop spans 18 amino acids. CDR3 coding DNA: TGTGCCAGCACCTCCAGGGCGATCCTTGGGGACAGGGACTATGGCTACACCTTC. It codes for CASTSRAILGDRDYGYTF.

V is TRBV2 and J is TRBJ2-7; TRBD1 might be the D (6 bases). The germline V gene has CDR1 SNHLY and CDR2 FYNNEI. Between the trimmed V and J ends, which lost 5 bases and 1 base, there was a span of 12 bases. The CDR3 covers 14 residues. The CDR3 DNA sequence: TGTGCCAGCAGTAGCGGACAGTTGTCCTACGAGCAGTACTTC. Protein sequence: CASSSGQLSYEQYF.

CDR3 DNA: TGCGCCAGCAGCTTGGACGGAGAATCCAATGAGCAGTTCTTC. Encoded protein: CASSLDGESNEQFF. The rearrangement joins TRBV5-1 to TRBJ2-1; unclear D gene. The V end lost 0 bases, the J end lost 6 bases, and 10 bases lay between the germline ends. CDR1 is SGHRS, CDR2 YFSETQ, per germline. The length of the CDR3 is 14 residues.